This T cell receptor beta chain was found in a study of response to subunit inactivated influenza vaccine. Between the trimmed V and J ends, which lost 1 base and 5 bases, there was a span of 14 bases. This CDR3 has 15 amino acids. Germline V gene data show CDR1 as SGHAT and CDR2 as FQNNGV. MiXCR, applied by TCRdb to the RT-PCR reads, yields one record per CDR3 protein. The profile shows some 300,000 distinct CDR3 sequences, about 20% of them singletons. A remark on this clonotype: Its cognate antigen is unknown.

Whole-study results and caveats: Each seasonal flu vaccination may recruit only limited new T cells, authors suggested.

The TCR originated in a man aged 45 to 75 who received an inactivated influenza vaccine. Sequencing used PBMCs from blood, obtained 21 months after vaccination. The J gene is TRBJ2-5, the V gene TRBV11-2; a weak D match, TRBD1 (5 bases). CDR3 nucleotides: TGTGCCAGCAGCTTAGGGACCAGGGTTAGGGAGACCCAGTACTTC. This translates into CASSLGTRVRETQYF.